Presented here are 14 T cell receptor beta chains from one specimen sequenced in a study of blood T cell repertoires in COVID-19. TCRdb's copy holds only in-frame clones and misses some; the assay was immunoSEQ multiplex PCR. Among approximately 280,000 clones, approximately 86% were seen once, and the ten largest hold about 2.6%. The sequenced material came from PBMCs or T cells enriched from blood (not recorded which). The origin of the receptors is a woman between 18 and 29 years old who had recovered from COVID-19.

The chain recombines TRBV4-2 with TRBJ2-7; D call uncertain. The germline V gene encodes CDR1 LGHNA and CDR2 YNFKEQ. Trimming stripped 1 base from V and 2 bases from J, with 9 bases between. The CDR3 extends over 14 amino acids. The CDR3 loop is CASSQVLAAYEQYF. The CDR3 DNA reads TGTGCCAGCAGCCAAGTATTAGCAGCCTACGAGCAGTACTTC.

This clone occurred a few times. The chain recombines TRBV11-3 with TRBJ2-1, with D hard to call. V lost 6 bases to trimming and J lost 0 bases, with 9 bases between them. Germline loops: CDR1 SGHNT, CDR2 YENEEA. This CDR3 has 14 amino acids. This CDR3 is CASSPRGSYNEQFF. The CDR3 DNA reads TGTGCCAGCAGTCCGCGCGGCTCCTACAATGAGCAGTTCTTC.

The CDR3, as DNA: TGTGCCAGCAGTCCCTATCCCTACGAGCAGTACTTC. Translating gives CASSPYPYEQYF. The chain has TRBV28 and TRBJ2-7; D is ambiguous. The CDR3 covers 12 residues. The germline CDR1 and CDR2 sequences are MDHEN and SYDVKM. Trimming removed 5 bases at V and 2 bases at J, with 7 bases between.

The chain couples TRBV27 to TRBJ1-5; 9 nucleotides line up with TRBD1. Germline lookup yields CDR1 MNHEY and CDR2 SMNVEV (reference sequence). The CDR3 has 15 amino acids. The ends lost 6 bases at V and 2 bases at J; junction bases unmatched: 5. The CDR3 DNA is TGTGCCAGCAGACAGGGGGCGTACGGCAATCAGCCCCAGCATTTT. It is translated as CASRQGAYGNQPQHF.

The genes are TRBV4-2 and TRBJ1-2; D gene ambiguous. Germline V gives CDR1 LGHNA, CDR2 YNFKEQ. The CDR3 runs 15 residues. V lost 1 base and J lost 0, with 9 bases in between. CDR3 protein: CASSQVAGPNYGYTF. CDR3 coding DNA: TGTGCCAGCAGCCAAGTGGCAGGCCCTAACTATGGCTACACCTTC.

The CDR3 DNA follows: TGTGCCAGCAACAGTGATACAGAAAAACTGTTTTTT. Protein product: CASNSDTEKLFF. This chain uses TRBV2 with TRBJ1-4; the D is unclear. The CDR3 totals 12 residues. The V gene lost 7 bases and the J gene lost 8 bases, with 11 bases spanning the gap. The germline V gene has CDR1 SNHLY and CDR2 FYNNEI.

This chain uses TRBV7-3 with TRBJ2-3; 7 bases align to TRBD2. CDR3 length: 16 amino acids. V trimming: 5 bases; J trimming: 9 bases; junction bases outside the gene matches: 17. Germline V gives CDR1 SGHTA, CDR2 FQGTGA. CDR3 sequence reads: CASSKQPQSGEMTQYF. CDR3 nucleotides: TGTGCCAGCAGCAAGCAACCTCAAAGCGGGGAAATGACGCAGTATTTT.

The chain recombines TRBV11-2 with TRBJ2-1, with no clear D. Germline CDR1 and CDR2: SGHAT and FQNNGV. V was trimmed by 6 bases and J by 8 bases, leaving 8 bases between them. This CDR3 spans 11 amino acids. CDR3 sequence: CASRIVDEQFF. The CDR3 DNA sequence: TGTGCCAGCAGAATCGTAGATGAGCAGTTCTTC.

The V and J genes are TRBV30 and TRBJ1-6; D ambiguous. The CDR3 runs to 14 residues. V was pared by 1 base and J by 11 bases, with 15 bases between. Germline V gene data show CDR1 as GTSNPN and CDR2 as SVGIG (reference sequence). The CDR3 here is CAWSDGGLSPPLHF. CDR3 in DNA: TGTGCCTGGAGTGATGGAGGGCTTTCTCCACCCCTCCACTTT.

The rearrangement joins TRBV4-1 to TRBJ2-2; 7 nucleotides line up with TRBD2. Germline CDR1 reads MGHRA; CDR2 reads YSYEKL. CDR3 length equals 17 residues. V gave up 0 bases and J gave up 0 bases; unmatched junction bases: 4. The CDR3 DNA follows: TGCGCCAGCAGCCAAGACACGGGACTAACGAACACCGGGGAGCTGTTTTTT. Translating it yields CASSQDTGLTNTGELFF.

This chain joins TRBV3-1 (or the pseudogene TRBV3-2) and TRBJ2-5; D perhaps matches TRBD2 (6 bases). The CDR3 loop spans 17 amino acids. CDR1 and CDR2 (germline): LGHDT, YNNKEL (reference sequence). The V end lost 0 bases, the J end lost 6 bases, and 20 bases lay between the germline ends. This CDR3 is CASSQDYARGELKTQYF. The CDR3 DNA is TGTGCCAGCAGCCAAGATTATGCGCGGGGCGAGCTAAAGACCCAGTACTTC.

This chain links TRBV11-3 with TRBJ1-6; no firm D call. V shed 5 bases and J shed 5 bases, with 13 bases lying between them. The CDR3 length is 15 residues. Germline lookup yields CDR1 SGHNT and CDR2 YENEEA. CDR3 in amino acids: CASSPGPGNNSPLHF. Written as DNA, the CDR3 is TGTGCCAGCAGCCCTGGGCCTGGTAATAATTCACCCCTCCACTTT. Full variable domain (remainder filled in from reference TRBV11-3 and TRBJ1-6): EAGVVQSPRYKIIEKKQPVAFWCNPISGHNTLYWYLQNLGQGPELLIRYENEEAVDDSQLPKDRFSAERLKGVDSTLKIQPAELGDSAVYLCASSPGPGNNSPLHFGNGTRLTVT.

The chain is built from TRBV5-6 and TRBJ1-6; D call uncertain. CDR3 length: 15 residues. Trimming took off 0 bases at V and 6 bases at J, with 10 bases between the two ends. From germline, CDR1 is SGHDT and CDR2 YYEEEE. In DNA form, the CDR3 reads TGTGCCAGCAGCTTGGAACAGAAACCTAATTCACCCCTCCACTTT. This encodes CASSLEQKPNSPLHF. Variable domain in full (rest from reference TRBV5-6 and TRBJ1-6): DAGVTQSPTHLIKTRGQQVTLRCSPKSGHDTVSWYQQALGQGPQFIFQYYEEEERQRGNFPDRFSGHQFPNYSSELNVNALLLGDSALYLCASSLEQKPNSPLHFGNGTRLTVT.

This chain uses TRBV14 with TRBJ2-5; 7 bases agree with TRBD2. Germline trimming cut 5 bases from V and 4 bases from J; bases unmatched to any gene: 16. The CDR3 spans 17 residues. In germline, CDR1 is SGHDN, CDR2 FVKESK. In DNA form, the CDR3 reads TGTGCCAGCAGCGCTCTCGTCCGAGCGGGGAAAGGAGAGACCCAGTACTTC. This codes for CASSALVRAGKGETQYF.